This TCR beta chain was sequenced for a study of blood T cell repertoires in COVID-19. Across the whole study: Acute and convalescent COVID-19 samples came from the United States, Italy and Spain.

Assay used: immunoSEQ multiplex PCR; TCRdb lists only in-frame clones, some missing. The data contain about 120,000 clones, approximately 87% of them singletons. Input material: peripheral blood. The TCR was taken from a man aged 55 to 69 with acute or convalescent COVID-19.

The CDR3 loop is CASSLSGRGDTQYF. The CDR3 DNA reads as TGTGCCAGCAGTTTATCAGGGAGGGGGGATACGCAGTATTTT. This rearrangement joins TRBV27 to TRBJ2-3; maybe TRBD2 (7 bases). This CDR3 has 14 residues. Germline-derived CDR1 and CDR2 are MNHEY and SMNVEV (reference sequence). Trimming removed 0 bases at V and 6 bases at J, with 10 bases between.